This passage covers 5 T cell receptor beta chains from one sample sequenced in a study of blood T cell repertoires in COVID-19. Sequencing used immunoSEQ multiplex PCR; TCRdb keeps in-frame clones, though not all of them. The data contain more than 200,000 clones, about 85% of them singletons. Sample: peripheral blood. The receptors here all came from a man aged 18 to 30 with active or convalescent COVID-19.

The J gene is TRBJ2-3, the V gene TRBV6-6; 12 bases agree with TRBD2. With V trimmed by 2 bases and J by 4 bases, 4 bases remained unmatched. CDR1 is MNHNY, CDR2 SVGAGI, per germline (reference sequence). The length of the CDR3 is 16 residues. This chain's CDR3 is CASSYPSGGVADTQYF. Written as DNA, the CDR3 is TGTGCCAGCAGTTACCCTAGCGGGGGGGTAGCAGATACGCAGTATTTT.

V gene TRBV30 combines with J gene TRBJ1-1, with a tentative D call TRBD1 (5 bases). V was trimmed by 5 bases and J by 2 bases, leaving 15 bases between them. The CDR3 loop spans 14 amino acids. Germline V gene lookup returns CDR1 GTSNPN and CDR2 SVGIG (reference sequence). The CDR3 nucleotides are TGTGCCTGGTTCAAATCGGGGGATAACACTGAAGCTTTCTTT. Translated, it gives CAWFKSGDNTEAFF.

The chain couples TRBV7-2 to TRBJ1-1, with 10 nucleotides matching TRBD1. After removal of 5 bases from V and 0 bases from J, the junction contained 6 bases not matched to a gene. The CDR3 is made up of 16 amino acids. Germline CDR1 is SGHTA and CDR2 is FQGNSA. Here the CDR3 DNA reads TGTGCCAGCAGCCCTAGGACAGGGGGATTGAACACTGAAGCTTTCTTT. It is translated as CASSPRTGGLNTEAFF.

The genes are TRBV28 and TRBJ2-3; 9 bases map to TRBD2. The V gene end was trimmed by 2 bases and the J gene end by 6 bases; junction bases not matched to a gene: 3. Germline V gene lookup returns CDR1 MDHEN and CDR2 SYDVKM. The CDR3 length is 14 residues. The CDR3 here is CASSLPGLADTQYF. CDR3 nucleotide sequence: TGTGCCAGCAGTTTACCGGGACTAGCCGATACGCAGTATTTT.

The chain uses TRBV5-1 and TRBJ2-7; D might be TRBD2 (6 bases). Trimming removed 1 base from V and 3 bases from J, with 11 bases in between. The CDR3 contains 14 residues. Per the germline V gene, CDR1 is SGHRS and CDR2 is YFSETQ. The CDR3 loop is CASSLSPGVYEQYF. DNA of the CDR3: TGCGCCAGCAGCTTGTCCCCGGGAGTCTACGAGCAGTACTTC. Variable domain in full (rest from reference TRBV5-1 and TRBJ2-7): KAGVTQTPRYLIKTRGQQVTLSCSPISGHRSVSWYQQTPGQGLQFLFEYFSETQRNKGNFPGRFSGRQFSNSRSEMNVSTLELGDSALYLCASSLSPGVYEQYFGPGTRLTVT.